This TCR beta chain is drawn from a study of OX40 agonist ivuxolimab in advanced cancers. Study-level results: At 0.1 to 3.0 mg/kg and by week 6, clonal expansion occurred in CD4+ and CD8+ blood T cells.

The CDR3 contains 14 residues. V lost 7 bases and J 4 bases, leaving 13 bases between the germline ends. Germline V CDR1 and CDR2: MDHEN, SYDVKM. Measured with immunoSEQ multiplex PCR; TCRdb has only the in-frame clones, and not every one. The table records 61,000 or so clones, over 75% of them present only once. As regards this clone: What it binds is not known.

This receptor was taken from an adult with an advanced solid tumor such as melanoma, head and neck, liver or kidney cancer. This specimen consisted of CD4+ or CD8+ T cells sorted from blood, obtained in a trial of the OX40 agonist ivuxolimab. The rearrangement uses TRBV28 and TRBJ1-4; possibly TRBD1 for D (6 bases). CDR3 in DNA: TGTGCCAGCACCAGGGGAGGTGATAATGAAAAACTGTTTTTT. Encoded protein: CASTRGGDNEKLFF.